Listed here are 26 T cell receptor beta chains from one sample, sequenced in a study of neurological immune-mediated disorders. One entry per CDR3 protein results from TCRdb running MiXCR on the 5' RACE reads. The table has 65,000 to 70,000 distinct CDR3 sequences, more than 3.5% seen once. Sequencing was performed on PBMCs. These receptors all stem from a man over 45 with multiple sclerosis.

A remark on this clonotype: Possible read error: a much larger clone is one base away. CDR3 sequence: CASRPDNEQFF. Written as DNA, the CDR3 is TGTGCCAGCAGACCCGACAATGAGCAGTTCTTC. The chain links TRBV12-3 or TRBV12-4 to TRBJ2-1, with D unclear. The germline V and J ends were trimmed by 6 bases and 5 bases, with 5 bases remaining between them. This CDR3 spans 11 amino acids.

There are many counts of this clonotype. The chain employs TRBV7-9 and TRBJ2-7; TRBD2 agrees at 7 bases. Germline V gene data show CDR1 as SEHNR and CDR2 as FQNEAQ (reference sequence). Unmatched junction bases numbered 6, after V lost 1 base and J lost 3 bases. The CDR3 is 15 residues long. CDR3 loop: CASSLVGGRNYEQYF. Here the CDR3 DNA reads TGTGCCAGCAGCTTAGTCGGGGGGAGGAACTACGAGCAGTACTTC.

This clonotype was detected many times. CDR3 residues: CSASSPTTGQPQHF. The DNA for the CDR3 is TGCAGTGCTAGTAGCCCCACCACGGGTCAGCCCCAGCATTTT. The rearrangement joins TRBV20-1 to TRBJ1-5; D remains unclear. Germline values: CDR1 DFQATT, CDR2 SNEGSKA (reference sequence). The CDR3 consists of 14 residues. V lost 3 bases, J lost 6 bases, and 15 bases lay in between.

The sample holds many counts of this clonotype. This rearrangement joins TRBV7-9 to TRBJ2-7; D is possibly TRBD1 (6 bases). Germline CDR1 reads SEHNR; CDR2 reads FQNEAQ (reference sequence). V lost 2 bases, J lost 3 bases, and 20 bases lay in between. The CDR3 sequence is 17 residues long. DNA for the CDR3: TGTGCCAGCAGCTTAAACTCTCTCACAAGCAGGGGCTACGAGCAGTACGTC. It specifies CASSLNSLTSRGYEQYV.

This clonotype was detected a few times. The chain combines TRBV6-4 with TRBJ2-1; D is possibly TRBD1 or TRBD2 (5 bases each). This CDR3 is 15 amino acids long. Germline V gene data show CDR1 as MRHNA and CDR2 as SNTAGT. The ends were cut back, 4 bases at V and 0 bases at J, with 10 bases in the middle. CDR3 region: CASSGDPFSYNEQFF. The CDR3 nucleotides are TGTGCCAGCAGTGGGGACCCCTTCTCCTACAATGAGCAGTTCTTC.

There are many counts of this clonotype. The chain recombines TRBV12-3 or TRBV12-4 with TRBJ1-5, with D perhaps matching TRBD1 (6 bases). This CDR3 comprises 15 residues. V lost 6 bases and J lost 6, with 18 bases in between. The CDR3 is CASRRTDIGSQPQHF. The CDR3 nucleotides are TGTGCCAGCAGACGGACAGATATAGGGAGTCAGCCCCAGCATTTT.

The chain carries TRBV6-5 and TRBJ1-3; no clear D gene. V lost 5 bases and J 4 bases, leaving 3 bases between the germline ends. The CDR3 is 11 residues long. Germline V gene lookup returns CDR1 MNHEY and CDR2 SVGAGI. The CDR3 bases are TGTGCCAGCAGTCGGGGAAACACCATATATTTT. This codes for CASSRGNTIYF.

As to this clonotype: This may be a read error, as it is one base from a much larger clone. The J gene is TRBJ2-1, the V gene TRBV5-1; 11 bases are shared with TRBD2. Germline-derived CDR1 and CDR2 are SGHRS and YFSETQ. The CDR3 length is 15 residues. V was pared by 0 bases and J by 8 bases, with 4 bases of the junction left unmatched. CDR3 loop: CASSLALAGGYEQFF. In DNA, the CDR3 is TGCGCCAGCAGCTTGGCCCTAGCGGGGGGTTATGAGCAGTTCTTC.

This clonotype was found many times. This chain links TRBV20-1 with TRBJ2-5; D may be TRBD1 (5 bases). The V gene's germline CDR1 is DFQATT and CDR2 SNEGSKA (reference sequence). The V end lost 6 bases, the J end lost 5 bases, and 7 bases lay between the germline ends. The CDR3 totals 10 residues. The CDR3 sequence is CSARGETQYF. The DNA of the CDR3 is TGCAGTGCAAGGGGTGAGACCCAGTACTTC.

The V gene is TRBV12-3 or TRBV12-4, the J gene TRBJ1-6; D not certain. Trimming removed 1 base from V and 5 bases from J, with 3 bases in between. The CDR3 length is 13 residues. In nucleotides, the CDR3 is TGTGCCAGCAGTTTAGGGCATAATTCACCCCTCCACTTT. This sequence encodes CASSLGHNSPLHF.

At least ten counts were recorded for this clonotype. The rearrangement uses TRBV15 and TRBJ2-7; D gene ambiguous. The CDR3 covers 14 residues. V was clipped by 5 bases and J by 4 bases, with 15 bases between them. Germline V gives CDR1 LNHNV, CDR2 YYDKDF (reference sequence). CDR3 loop: CATSSERMIYEQYF. CDR3 nucleotides: TGTGCCACCAGCTCAGAGAGGATGATATACGAGCAGTACTTC. Based on the CDR3 plus reference TRBV15 and TRBJ2-7, the full variable domain is DAMVIQNPRYQVTQFGKPVTLSCSQTLNHNVMYWYQQKSSQAPKLLFHYYDKDFNNEADTPDNFQSRRPNTSFCFLDIRSPGLGDTAMYLCATSSERMIYEQYFGPGTRLTVT.

In its sample, this clonotype was seen many times. The chain couples TRBV6-2 or TRBV6-3 to TRBJ2-1, with D perhaps given as TRBD1 or TRBD2 (5 bases each). Trimming left V 6 bases short and J 10 bases short, with 16 bases between. The CDR3 totals 13 residues. CDR1 and CDR2 (germline): MNHEY, SVGEGT. The chain's CDR3 is CASRAAGAWEQFF. CDR3 in DNA: TGTGCCAGCAGGGCTGCCGGGGCCTGGGAGCAGTTCTTC.

This clonotype was found many times. V gene TRBV6-5 combines with J gene TRBJ2-2; 7 nucleotides match TRBD1. Germline loops: CDR1 MNHEY, CDR2 SVGAGI. The CDR3 has 14 residues. Germline trimming cut 6 bases from V and 8 bases from J; bases unmatched to any gene: 9. CDR3 coding DNA: TGTGCCAGCAGCCTAGACAGGGTGACGGGGGAGCTGTTTTTT. Protein sequence: CASSLDRVTGELFF.

This clonotype appeared many times. The V call is TRBV5-1, the J call TRBJ1-3; D is ambiguous. Trimming stripped 4 bases from V and 15 bases from J, with 29 bases between. CDR3 length: 16 residues. From germline, CDR1 is SGHRS and CDR2 YFSETQ. The CDR3, as DNA: TGCGCCAGCAGCCCTACCTCCACGGATTTTTCAACGAGGGAATATTTT. This sequence encodes CASSPTSTDFSTREYF. Full variable domain (missing parts from reference TRBV5-1 and TRBJ1-3): KAGVTQTPRYLIKTRGQQVTLSCSPISGHRSVSWYQQTPGQGLQFLFEYFSETQRNKGNFPGRFSGRQFSNSRSEMNVSTLELGDSALYLCASSPTSTDFSTREYFGEGSWLTVV.

This clonotype was counted many times. The V gene is TRBV7-9, the J gene TRBJ1-3; D perhaps matches TRBD1 (5 bases). Germline V gene sequence: CDR1 SEHNR, CDR2 FQNEAQ (reference sequence). The length of the CDR3 is 15 residues. The germline V and J ends were trimmed by 5 bases and 0 bases, with 11 bases remaining between them. The CDR3 protein is CASSVTALSGNTIYF. The CDR3 DNA is TGTGCCAGCAGCGTGACAGCCCTCTCTGGAAACACCATATATTTT.

This clonotype was seen many times. The CDR3 protein is CASSYSIVSGVLSTDTQYF. CDR3 bases: TGTGCCAGCAGTTACTCGATCGTTAGCGGGGTCTTAAGCACAGATACGCAGTATTTT. This chain uses TRBV6-5 with TRBJ2-3, with TRBD2 matching over 8 bases. This CDR3 has 19 amino acids. The ends lost 0 bases at V and 0 bases at J; junction bases unmatched: 11. The germline V gene has CDR1 MNHEY and CDR2 SVGAGI.

V usage is TRBV4-1 and J usage is TRBJ2-5; D is perhaps TRBD1 or TRBD2 (5 bases each). The CDR3 totals 15 residues. Trimming stripped 0 bases from V and 5 bases from J, with 13 bases between. Germline values: CDR1 MGHRA, CDR2 YSYEKL. The DNA of the CDR3 is TGCGCCAGCAGCCAAGATGGGGACCCTGGGGAGACCCAGTACTTC. It codes for CASSQDGDPGETQYF.

This clonotype was picked up many times. The rearrangement joins TRBV5-1 to TRBJ1-2, with TRBD1 matching over 7 bases. The length of the CDR3 is 13 residues. V was pared by 3 bases and J by 6 bases, with 5 bases of the junction left unmatched. Germline CDR1 and CDR2: SGHRS and YFSETQ. DNA for the CDR3: TGCGCCAGCAGCTGGACAGGTGGAGATGGCTACACCTTC. Protein sequence: CASSWTGGDGYTF.

This clonotype was counted many times. The J gene is TRBJ2-5, the V gene TRBV20-1; 8 bases line up with TRBD1. V dropped 5 bases and J dropped 5; count of bases not matched to a gene: 4. CDR1 is DFQATT, CDR2 SNEGSKA, per germline (reference sequence). This CDR3 has 12 amino acids. This chain's CDR3 is CSAGGQGETQYF. The CDR3 DNA reads TGCAGTGCTGGCGGACAGGGCGAGACCCAGTACTTC.

In this sample, this clonotype turned up many times. The chain uses TRBV3-1 and TRBJ2-3, with no clear D. This CDR3 comprises 12 residues. Germline values: CDR1 LGHDT, CDR2 YNNKEL (reference sequence). V was cut by 2 bases and J by 0 bases, with 0 bases left in between. For the CDR3, the DNA is TGTGCCAGCAGCCAAAGCACAGATACGCAGTATTTT. Translated: CASSQSTDTQYF.

There are many counts of this clonotype. J is TRBJ2-1 and V is TRBV20-1; 10 bases align to TRBD2. Germline loops: CDR1 DFQATT, CDR2 SNEGSKA (reference sequence). The CDR3 covers 15 residues. J lost 6 bases, V lost 6 bases, and 11 bases had no gene match. The CDR3 DNA reads TGCAGTGCAGGTTTTAAGCGGGGGGGAAGCAATGAGCAGTTCTTC. It codes for CSAGFKRGGSNEQFF.

This clonotype was recorded many times. In nucleotides, the CDR3 is TGCGCCAGCAGTTTCTGGGTGAACACTGAAGCTTTCTTT. This codes for CASSFWVNTEAFF. The rearrangement joins TRBV5-1 to TRBJ1-1, with D uncertain. Deletions cut 5 bases from V and 0 bases from J, with 8 bases between. This CDR3 region has 13 residues. Germline lookup yields CDR1 SGHRS and CDR2 YFSETQ. The full variable domain, rest sourced from reference TRBV5-1 and TRBJ1-1, is KAGVTQTPRYLIKTRGQQVTLSCSPISGHRSVSWYQQTPGQGLQFLFEYFSETQRNKGNFPGRFSGRQFSNSRSEMNVSTLELGDSALYLCASSFWVNTEAFFGQGTRLTVV.

This clonotype was found many times. This chain links TRBV7-2 with TRBJ2-1, with D maybe TRBD1 (5 bases). Germline CDR1 is SGHTA and CDR2 is FQGNSA. The CDR3 is made up of 11 amino acids. V lost 5 bases, J lost 9 bases, and 8 bases lay in between. CDR3 region: CASSPRGEQFF. The CDR3 region has the DNA TGTGCCAGCAGCCCTAGGGGTGAGCAGTTCTTC.

This clonotype was recorded at least ten times. The chain uses TRBV18 and TRBJ1-2, with a weak D call TRBD1 (5 bases). Germline V gene data show CDR1 as KGHSH and CDR2 as LQKENI. This CDR3 is built from 13 residues. Trimming took off 3 bases at V and 5 bases at J, with 10 bases between the two ends. CDR3 nucleotides: TGTGCCAGCTCACCTGACAGCCAGTATGGCTACACCTTC. Translation: CASSPDSQYGYTF.

The gene calls are TRBV10-3 and TRBJ1-5, with TRBD1 as a possible D gene (5 bases). The V and J ends lost 2 bases and 2 bases respectively, with 13 bases between them. Germline V CDR1 and CDR2: ENHRY, SYGVKD. This CDR3 is built from 16 residues. In nucleotides, the CDR3 is TGTGCCATCAGTGAGCTTCCCGGGGGAGGCAATCAGCCCCAGCATTTT. It translates to CAISELPGGGNQPQHF.

The genes are TRBV5-1 and TRBJ1-3; D possibly corresponds to TRBD1 (6 bases). In germline, CDR1 is SGHRS, CDR2 YFSETQ. The ends were cut back, 7 bases at V and 0 bases at J, with 14 bases in the middle. This CDR3 has 15 residues. The CDR3 DNA sequence: TGCGCCAGCTCGGACAGCGGCCACTCTGGAAACACCATATATTTT. It specifies CASSDSGHSGNTIYF.